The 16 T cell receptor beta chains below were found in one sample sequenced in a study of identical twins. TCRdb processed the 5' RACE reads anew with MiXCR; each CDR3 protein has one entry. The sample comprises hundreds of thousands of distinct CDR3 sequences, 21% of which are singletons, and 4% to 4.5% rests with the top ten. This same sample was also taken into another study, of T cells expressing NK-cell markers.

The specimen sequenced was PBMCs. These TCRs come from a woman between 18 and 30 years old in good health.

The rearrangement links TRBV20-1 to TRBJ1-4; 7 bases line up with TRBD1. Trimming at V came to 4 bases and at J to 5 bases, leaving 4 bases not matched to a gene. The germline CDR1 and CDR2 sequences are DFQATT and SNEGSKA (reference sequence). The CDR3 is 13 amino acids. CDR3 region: CSAKRQGNEKLFF. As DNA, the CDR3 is TGCAGTGCTAAGAGACAGGGAAATGAAAAACTGTTTTTT.

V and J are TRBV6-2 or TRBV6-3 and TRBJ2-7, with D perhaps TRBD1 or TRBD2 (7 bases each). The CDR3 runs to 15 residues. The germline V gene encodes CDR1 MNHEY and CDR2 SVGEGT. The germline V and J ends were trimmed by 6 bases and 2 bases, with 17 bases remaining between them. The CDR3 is CASRPPGGATYEQYF. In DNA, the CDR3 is TGTGCCAGCAGACCTCCAGGGGGGGCAACCTACGAGCAGTACTTC.

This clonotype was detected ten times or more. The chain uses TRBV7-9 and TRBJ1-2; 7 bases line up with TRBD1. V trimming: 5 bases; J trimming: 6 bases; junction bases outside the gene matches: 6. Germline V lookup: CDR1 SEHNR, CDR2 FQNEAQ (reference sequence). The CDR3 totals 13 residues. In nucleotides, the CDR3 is TGTGCCAGCAGCCCTACCGGGACAGATGGCTACACCTTC. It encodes CASSPTGTDGYTF.

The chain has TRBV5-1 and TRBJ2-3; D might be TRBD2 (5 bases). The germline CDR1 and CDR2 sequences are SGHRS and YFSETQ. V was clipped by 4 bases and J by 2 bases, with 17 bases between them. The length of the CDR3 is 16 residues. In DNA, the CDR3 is TGCGCCAGCAGCCCGTTCTATACGGGAAACACAGATACGCAGTATTTT. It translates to CASSPFYTGNTDTQYF.

CDR3 amino acids: CASSRGLAGGICYEQYF. The CDR3 DNA is TGTGCCAGCAGCCGGGGACTAGCGGGGGGAATATGCTACGAGCAGTACTTC. V is TRBV7-3 and J is TRBJ2-7; 15 nucleotides align to TRBD2. CDR3 size: 17 residues. Per the germline V gene, CDR1 is SGHTA and CDR2 is FQGTGA. V lost 5 bases and J lost 3; bases outside the gene matches: 8.

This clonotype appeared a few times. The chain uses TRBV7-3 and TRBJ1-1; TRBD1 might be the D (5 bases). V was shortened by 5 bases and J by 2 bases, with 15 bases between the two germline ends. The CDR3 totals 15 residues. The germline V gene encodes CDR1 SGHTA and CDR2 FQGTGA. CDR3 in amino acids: CASSGAGTVNTEAFF. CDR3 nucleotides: TGTGCCAGCAGCGGGGCCGGGACGGTTAACACTGAAGCTTTCTTT.

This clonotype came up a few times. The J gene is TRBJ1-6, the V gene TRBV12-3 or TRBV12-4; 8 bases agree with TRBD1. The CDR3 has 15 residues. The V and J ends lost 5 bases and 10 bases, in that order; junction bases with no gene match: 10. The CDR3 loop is CASSAGDRGESPLHF. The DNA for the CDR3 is TGTGCCAGCAGTGCCGGAGACAGGGGAGAATCACCCCTCCACTTT.

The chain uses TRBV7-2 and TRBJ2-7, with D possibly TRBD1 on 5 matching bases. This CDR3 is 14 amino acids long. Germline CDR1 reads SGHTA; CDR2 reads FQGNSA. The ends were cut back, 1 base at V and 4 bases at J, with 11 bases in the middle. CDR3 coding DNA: TGTGCCAGCAGCTTAGAAAGGGGTTATTACGAGCAGTACTTC. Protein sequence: CASSLERGYYEQYF.

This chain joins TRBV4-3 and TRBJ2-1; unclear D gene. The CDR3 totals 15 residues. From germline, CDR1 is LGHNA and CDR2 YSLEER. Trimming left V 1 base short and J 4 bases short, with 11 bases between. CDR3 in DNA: TGCGCCAGCAGCCAAGGAGCGAGTTGGTACAATGAGCAGTTCTTC. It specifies CASSQGASWYNEQFF.

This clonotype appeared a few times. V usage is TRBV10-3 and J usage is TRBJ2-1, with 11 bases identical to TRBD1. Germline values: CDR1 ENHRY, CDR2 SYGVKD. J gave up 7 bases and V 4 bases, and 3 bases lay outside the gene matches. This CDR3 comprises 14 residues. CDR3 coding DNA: TGTGCCATCAGTGCCGGGACAGGGGGAAATGAGCAGTTCTTC. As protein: CAISAGTGGNEQFF.

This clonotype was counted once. The CDR3 protein is CSAQPGQGVDTQYF. CDR3 nucleotides: TGCAGTGCGCAACCGGGACAGGGGGTGGATACGCAGTATTTT. The chain combines TRBV20-1 with TRBJ2-3, with TRBD1 matching over 11 bases. The CDR3 has 14 residues. Per the germline V gene, CDR1 is DFQATT and CDR2 is SNEGSKA (reference sequence). Unmatched junction bases numbered 8, after V lost 6 bases and J lost 6 bases.

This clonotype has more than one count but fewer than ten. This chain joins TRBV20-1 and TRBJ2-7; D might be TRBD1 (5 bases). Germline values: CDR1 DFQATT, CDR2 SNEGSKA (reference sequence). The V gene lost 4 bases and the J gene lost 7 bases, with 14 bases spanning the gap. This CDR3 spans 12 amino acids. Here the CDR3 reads CSAKVGLGEQYF. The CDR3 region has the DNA TGCAGTGCTAAGGTGGGGCTAGGGGAGCAGTACTTC.

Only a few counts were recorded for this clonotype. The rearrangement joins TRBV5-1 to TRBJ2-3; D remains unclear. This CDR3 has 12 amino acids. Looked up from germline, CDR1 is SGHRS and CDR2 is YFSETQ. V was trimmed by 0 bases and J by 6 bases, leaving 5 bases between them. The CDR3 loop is CASSLAQDTQYF. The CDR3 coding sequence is TGCGCCAGCAGCTTGGCACAGGATACGCAGTATTTT.

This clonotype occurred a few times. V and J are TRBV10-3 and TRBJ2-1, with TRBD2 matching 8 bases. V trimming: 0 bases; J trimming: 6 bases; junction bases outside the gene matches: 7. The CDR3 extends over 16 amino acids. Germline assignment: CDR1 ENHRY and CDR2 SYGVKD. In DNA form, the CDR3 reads TGTGCCATCAGTGAGTCGAAAACTAGCGGTCCCAATGAGCAGTTCTTC. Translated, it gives CAISESKTSGPNEQFF.

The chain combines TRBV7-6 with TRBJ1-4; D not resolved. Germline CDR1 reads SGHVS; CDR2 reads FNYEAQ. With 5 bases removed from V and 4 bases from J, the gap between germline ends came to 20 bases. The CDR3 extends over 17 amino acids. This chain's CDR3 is CASSKEPATTLNEKLFF. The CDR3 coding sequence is TGTGCCAGCAGCAAGGAACCGGCGACTACCCTTAATGAAAAACTGTTTTTT. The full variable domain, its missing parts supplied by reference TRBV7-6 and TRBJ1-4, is GAGVSQSPRYKVTKRGQDVALRCDPISGHVSLYWYRQALGQGPEFLTYFNYEAQQDKSGLPNDRFSAERPEGSISTLTIQRTEQRDSAMYRCASSKEPATTLNEKLFFGSGTQLSVL.

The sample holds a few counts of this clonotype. The CDR3 loop reads CASSIWTKHQETQYF. The CDR3 nucleotides are TGTGCCAGCAGTATCTGGACAAAGCATCAAGAGACCCAGTACTTC. The V and J genes are TRBV27 and TRBJ2-5; a weak D match, TRBD1 (5 bases). CDR3 length: 15 residues. V was shortened by 5 bases and J by 2 bases, with 15 bases between the two germline ends. CDR1 is MNHEY, CDR2 SMNVEV, per germline (reference sequence).